This entry lists 10 T cell receptor beta chains sequenced from one sample in a study of lymphopenia after photon versus proton radiotherapy. Only in-frame clones appear in the TCRdb table, and some are missing; sequencing was by immunoSEQ multiplex PCR. The table shows roughly 25,000 clones, with 90% occurring only once. Sample: peripheral blood, taken from a patient treated with photon-based radiotherapy. The receptors were gathered from a woman aged 45 to 65 with cholangiocarcinoma.

The rearrangement links TRBV7-2 to TRBJ1-2; D not certain. Germline CDR1 reads SGHTA; CDR2 reads FQGNSA. The CDR3 has 16 residues. Trimming stripped 0 bases from V and 2 bases from J, with 13 bases between. The CDR3 protein is CASSLARVIGNYGYTF. CDR3 DNA: TGTGCCAGCAGCTTAGCGCGGGTTATAGGAAACTATGGCTACACCTTC.

The chain joins TRBV18 to TRBJ2-3, with 7 bases lining up with TRBD1. Trimming removed 6 bases from V and 2 bases from J; junction bases left unmatched: 11. CDR3 length: 16 residues. The germline V gene has CDR1 KGHSH and CDR2 LQKENI. The CDR3 DNA is TGTGCCAGCTCTCACACCAGGGGGTCACTCACAGATACGCAGTATTTT. Translated: CASSHTRGSLTDTQYF.

The V gene is TRBV4-3, the J gene TRBJ1-6, with D perhaps matching TRBD1 (6 bases). The CDR3 is made up of 16 amino acids. CDR1 and CDR2 from the germline V gene are LGHNA and YSLEER. V dropped 2 bases and J dropped 6 bases, with 14 bases sitting between them. The CDR3 nucleotides are TGCGCCAGCAGCCAAATACAGGGTAGGCCTAATTCACCCCTCCACTTT. Translated: CASSQIQGRPNSPLHF.

The chain carries TRBV7-6 and TRBJ2-5; no definite D call. Germline CDR1 is SGHVS and CDR2 is FNYEAQ. This CDR3 spans 14 amino acids. V was clipped by 1 base and J by 3 bases, with 9 bases between them. The CDR3 bases are TGTGCCAGCAGCTTAGGGAGCGCGAAAGAGACCCAGTACTTC. Its translation is CASSLGSAKETQYF.

V gene TRBV5-8 combines with J gene TRBJ2-1, with 10 bases aligning to TRBD1. V dropped 5 bases and J dropped 4; count of bases not matched to a gene: 12. This CDR3 comprises 17 residues. The germline V gene encodes CDR1 SGHTS and CDR2 YDEGEE. In DNA form, the CDR3 reads TGTGCCAGCAGGAAAATAGTACCGGGACAGGGGTACAATGAGCAGTTCTTC. This gives the protein CASRKIVPGQGYNEQFF.

V gene TRBV6-5 combines with J gene TRBJ2-7, with D uncertain. The CDR3 has 15 residues. Trimming cost V 6 bases and J 0 bases, with 15 bases left between them. Germline lookup yields CDR1 MNHEY and CDR2 SVGAGI. The CDR3 spells CASSPGDLSSYEQYF. The CDR3 bases are TGTGCCAGCAGCCCCGGAGACCTCTCCTCCTACGAGCAGTACTTC.

This clone has more than one count but fewer than ten. This chain connects TRBV9 to TRBJ2-3; a weak D match, TRBD2 (6 bases). CDR3 length: 16 amino acids. V was clipped by 4 bases and J by 3 bases, with 18 bases between them. Germline V gene data show CDR1 as SGDLS and CDR2 as YYNGEE. The chain's CDR3 is CASSPRRGKGTDTQYF. CDR3 in DNA: TGTGCCAGCAGCCCCAGGAGGGGAAAGGGAACAGATACGCAGTATTTT. The whole variable domain, remainder taken from reference TRBV9 and TRBJ2-3, is DSGVTQTPKHLITATGQRVTLRCSPRSGDLSVYWYQQSLDQGLQFLIQYYNGEERAKGNILERFSAQQFPDLHSELNLSSLELGDSALYFCASSPRRGKGTDTQYFGPGTRLTVL.

The J gene is TRBJ1-3, the V gene TRBV6-5; D not certain. CDR3 length: 16 residues. Germline V lookup: CDR1 MNHEY, CDR2 SVGAGI. Trimming stripped 0 bases from V and 0 bases from J, with 9 bases between. The CDR3 reads CASSYSGPSSGNTIYF. The CDR3 DNA reads TGTGCCAGCAGTTACTCAGGGCCCAGCTCTGGAAACACCATATATTTT.

This chain uses TRBV29-1 with TRBJ2-3, with D maybe TRBD1 (5 bases). Between the trimmed V and J ends, which lost 7 bases and 9 bases, there was a span of 14 bases. Germline V lookup: CDR1 SQVTM, CDR2 ANQGSEA. The CDR3 has 11 residues. The CDR3 DNA follows: TGCAGCGGGGTTGGGGCCCAGACGCAGTATTTT. Amino acids: CSGVGAQTQYF.

V usage is TRBV13 and J usage is TRBJ2-1; D unresolved. Trimming cost V 8 bases and J 5 bases, with 16 bases left between them. The CDR3 runs to 14 residues. CDR1 and CDR2 (germline): PRHDT, FYEKMQ (reference sequence). CDR3 loop: CASGLILTHNEQFF. The CDR3 DNA sequence: TGTGCCAGCGGTTTGATTCTAACCCACAATGAGCAGTTCTTC.